This paragraph reports one T cell receptor (beta chain). What it binds is not known. This entry comes from a study of cytomegalovirus exposure and HLA in healthy donors. Study results and limitations: In an earlier analysis, in roughly 580 donors, most V segments appeared productive either ~90% or ~30% of the time. A missense DCLRE1C variant was associated with V- and J-gene trimming of TCR beta chains in a later analysis, and an independent cohort replicated the association.

The PCR used 60 Vbeta and 13 Jbeta primers. Produced via immunoSEQ multiplex PCR; TCRdb's table is partial and in-frame only. The sample contains tens of thousands of clones, more than 60% of which appear only once. Material: PBMCs. The TCR sequence derives from a man aged 25 to 45 in good health and CMV-seronegative.

The CDR3 loop is CASSFASGGANTDTQYF. The CDR3 coding sequence is TGTGCCAGCAGCTTCGCTAGCGGGGGCGCAAACACAGATACGCAGTATTTT. The gene calls are TRBV11-3 and TRBJ2-3; 10 bases are a match to TRBD2. This CDR3 has 17 residues. Germline V gene sequence: CDR1 SGHNT, CDR2 YENEEA. V lost 3 bases to trimming and J lost 2 bases; unmatched junction nucleotides: 8.